This is a list of T cell receptor beta chains from one sample in a study of cytomegalovirus exposure and HLA in healthy donors. Here immunoSEQ multiplex PCR was the method, and the copy in TCRdb shows in-frame clones only, minus some. The sample carries fewer than 90,000 clones, roughly four fifths recorded once. The sequencing sample was made of PBMCs. These receptors were taken from a human donor in good health. Both conserved end residues are part of each CDR3. The D gene is left open where the match is weak. Clone size, where shown, is once, few, many, or a class for clones that have expanded.

d_call j_call clone_size v_call cdr3_nt cdr3_aa
. TRBJ1-5 . TRBV11-1 TGTGCCAGCAGCTCCATGGAGAATCAGCCCCAGCATTTT CASSSMENQPQHF
TRBD1 TRBJ1-5 . TRBV15 TGTGCCACCAGCAGAGATCGGACAGGGGGTGCTCAGCCCCAGCATTTT CATSRDRTGGAQPQHF
. TRBJ2-7 . TRBV9 TGTGCCAGCAGCGTTGAGGGCTCCAGCTCCTACGAGCAGTACTTC CASSVEGSSSYEQYF
. TRBJ1-2 . TRBV19 TGTGCCAGTCGGGAGGGTCATGGCTACACCTTC CASREGHGYTF
TRBD1 TRBJ1-2 . TRBV7-6 TGTGCCAGCAACGGTAAGGACAGGCGGGTCTATGGCTACACCTTC CASNGKDRRVYGYTF
. TRBJ2-5 once TRBV5-4 TGTGCCAGCAGCTTGGGGCTAGCTCCGGAGACCCAGTACTTC CASSLGLAPETQYF
. TRBJ2-3 . TRBV9 TGTGCCAGCAGCGTAGGAGGGGGGGACACAGATACGCAGTATTTT CASSVGGGDTDTQYF
TRBD1 TRBJ1-1 . TRBV10-3 TGCGCCACGACAGGGGGTGAGAACACTGAAGCTTTCTTT CATTGGENTEAFF
TRBD2 TRBJ2-3 few TRBV4-1 TGCGCCAGCAGCCAACCTATCCGGGCTAGCGGCCACACAGATACGCAGTATTTT CASSQPIRASGHTDTQYF
TRBD1 TRBJ2-3 . TRBV5-4 TGTGCCAGCAGCACGACAGGGCCTACAGATACGCAGTATTTT CASSTTGPTDTQYF
. TRBJ2-7 . TRBV29-1 TGCAGCGTTGAAGAACCGACCCGACGGGGTTACGAGCAGTACTTC CSVEEPTRRGYEQYF
. TRBJ1-4 . TRBV4-3 TGCGCCAGCAGCCAAGTGGCAGCAACTAATGAAAAACTGTTTTTT CASSQVAATNEKLFF
TRBD2 TRBJ2-3 . TRBV5-1 TGCGCCAGCAGCTTGGATTCTAGCGGGATCACAGATACGCAGTATTTT CASSLDSSGITDTQYF
. TRBJ2-5 . TRBV4-1 TGCGCCAGCAGCCTGACAGGCGGAGAGACCCAGTACTTC CASSLTGGETQYF
TRBD1 TRBJ1-5 few TRBV5-3 TGTGCCAGAATCCCCGCCCCGGGACAGGACAATCAGCCCCAGCATTTT CARIPAPGQDNQPQHF
. TRBJ1-5 . TRBV10-3 TGTGCCATCAGGCCCGGACACGATAGCAATCAGCCCCAGCATTTT CAIRPGHDSNQPQHF
TRBD1 TRBJ2-3 few TRBV7-6 TGTGCCAGCAGCTTAGCAGACAGGGCAGATACGCAGTATTTT CASSLADRADTQYF